The T cell receptor beta chain under discussion was sequenced for a study of T cells after yellow fever vaccination. Study in general: SMART-Seq v4 Ultra Low Input handled preparation of low-cell-number fractions.

This clonotype occurred a few times. TCRdb re-derived calls from the 5' RACE reads in MiXCR, one entry per CDR3 protein. The sample includes around 600,000 distinct CDR3 sequences, about 12% of them seen just once. V was pared by 4 bases and J by 1 base, with 11 bases between. The CDR3 covers 14 residues. The germline gives CDR1 SGHDT, CDR2 YYEEEE. This chain connects TRBV5-6 to TRBJ2-5; D gene uncertain. The sequencing here drew on PBMCs, taken on the day of the yellow fever booster vaccination. The sequence came from a man younger than 45 who received the YFV17D yellow fever vaccine. This CDR3 is CASSPWPTQETQYF. In nucleotides, the CDR3 is TGTGCCAGCAGCCCCTGGCCCACCCAAGAGACCCAGTACTTC.